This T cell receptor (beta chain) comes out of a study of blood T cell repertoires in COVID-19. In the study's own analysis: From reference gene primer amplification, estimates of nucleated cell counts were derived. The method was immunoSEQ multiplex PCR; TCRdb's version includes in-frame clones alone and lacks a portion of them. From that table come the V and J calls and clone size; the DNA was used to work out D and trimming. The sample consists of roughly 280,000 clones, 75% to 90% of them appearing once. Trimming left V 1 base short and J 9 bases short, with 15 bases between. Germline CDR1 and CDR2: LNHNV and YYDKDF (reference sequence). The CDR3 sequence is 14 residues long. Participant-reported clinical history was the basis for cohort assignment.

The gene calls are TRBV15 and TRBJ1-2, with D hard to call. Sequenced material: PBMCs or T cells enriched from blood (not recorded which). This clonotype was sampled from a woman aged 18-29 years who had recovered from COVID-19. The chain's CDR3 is CATSRVAELESYTF. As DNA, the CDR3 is TGTGCCACCAGCAGAGTGGCGGAACTTGAAAGCTACACCTTC.